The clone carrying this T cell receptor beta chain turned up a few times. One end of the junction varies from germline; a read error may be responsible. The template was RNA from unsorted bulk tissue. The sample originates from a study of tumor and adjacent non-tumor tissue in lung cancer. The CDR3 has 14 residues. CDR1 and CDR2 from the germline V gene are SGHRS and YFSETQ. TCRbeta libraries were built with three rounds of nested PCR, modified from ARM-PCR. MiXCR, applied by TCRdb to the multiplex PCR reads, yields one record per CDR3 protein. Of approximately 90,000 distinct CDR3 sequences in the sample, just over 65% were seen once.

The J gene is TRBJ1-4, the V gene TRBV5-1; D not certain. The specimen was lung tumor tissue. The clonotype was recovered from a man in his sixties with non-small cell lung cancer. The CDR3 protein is CARSTGGAGEKLFF. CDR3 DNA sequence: TGCGCCCGCAGCACGGGAGGAGCAGGAGAAAAACTGTTTTTT.